The clone carrying this T cell receptor (beta chain) was observed at least ten times. CDR1 is ENHRY, CDR2 SYGVKD, per germline. Trimming stripped 5 bases from V and 1 base from J, with 9 bases between. This CDR3 has 14 residues. These data are taken from a study of response to subunit inactivated influenza vaccine. TCRdb called the RT-PCR reads again in MiXCR, with one record for every CDR3 protein. The sample yields about 570,000 distinct CDR3 sequences, approximately 12% seen once. This specimen was PBMCs from blood, taken on the day of vaccination. This chain connects TRBV10-3 to TRBJ2-1; D may be TRBD1 or TRBD2 (5 bases each). This clonotype originated in a man aged 45-60 years who received an inactivated influenza vaccine. CDR3 coding DNA: TGTGCCATCAGTAAGGGACCGTCCTACAATGAGCAGTTCTTC. This codes for CAISKGPSYNEQFF.